This T cell receptor beta chain was profiled in a study of OX40 agonist ivuxolimab in advanced cancers. Regarding the complete study: Ivuxolimab was a fully human IgG2 agonistic monoclonal antibody targeting the costimulatory receptor OX40 (CD134). In the dose-escalation cohort, more than 75% of patients were male, and the mean age was approximately 55 years, with a range of roughly 20 to 79. The paper reports the monotherapy dose-escalation portion (N of about 51 patients) of the phase I ivuxolimab trial. Patients were allowed to have had prior anti-PD-1, anti-PD-L1 or anti-CTLA-4 therapy, and approximately 40% of the dose-escalation patients had been treated with checkpoint inhibitors. Intravenous ivuxolimab was administered to patients every 2 weeks at six dose levels: 0.01, 0.1, 0.3, 1.5, 3 and 10 mg/kg. Among the approximately 54 dose-escalation patients, 19 had hepatocellular carcinoma, about 15 melanoma, 9 renal cell carcinoma and 9 head and neck cancer. The point of sequencing TCRbeta in the periphery was to test whether ivuxolimab changed TCR sequence diversity and drove clonal T-cell expansion. Partial responses occurred in three dose-escalation patients, of whom one had hepatocellular carcinoma and two had cutaneous melanoma. Points the paper makes about the study in general: Clonal expansion of both CD4+ and CD8+ blood T cells was observed from baseline to week 6 at doses 0.1 to 3.0 mg/kg. Low levels of normalized T-cell clonal expansion were also seen in some patients who did not respond. In partial responders in the 0.1-3.0 mg/kg groups, normalized peripheral clonal expansion was found to be among the lowest, especially among CD8+ T cells. After ivuxolimab, CD8+ T cells had more expanded clones than CD4+ T cells on average. The antigen specificity of the peripheral T cells that underwent clonal expansion was not determined.

For sequencing of the TCRbeta CDR3 region, genomic DNA was extracted from the sorted cells. The immunoSEQ Assay was used for sequencing of TCRbeta CDR3 regions. TCRdb took this table from immuneACCESS and kept in-frame rearrangements with V and J called. Such tables lack part of the clones; where checked against another copy, unresolved V genes explain under half of the gap, and the rest is unexplained. The sample table contains tens of thousands of clones; only one count was recorded for about 91% of them. The top ten clones comprise around 2.5% of the sample. The trial excluded patients who had a history of autoimmune disease or were on systemic immunosuppression. Peripheral blood for TCR sequencing was collected from all dose cohorts at baseline, on cycle 4 day 1, and on cycle 7 day 1. Samples were obtained from an open-label, multicenter, first-in-human phase I dose-escalation trial of ivuxolimab. Adults with locally advanced or metastatic melanoma, renal cell, hepatocellular, or head and neck squamous cell carcinoma were enrolled in the trial. Before TCR sequencing, CD4+ and CD8+ T cells were separately sorted from peripheral blood.

In the case of this clone: The antigen it binds to is not known. Per-base quality was not reported, and no clone a single base away is much larger than it.

Per the germline V gene, MGHDK is the CDR1 and SYGVNS is the CDR2. Including cysteine and phenylalanine, the CDR3 has 14 amino acids. Of the read, only the CDR3 DNA is kept; its 42 bases are in frame from base 1. The germline ends are 14 bases apart after V is trimmed by 1 base and J by 10 bases. The V gene is TRBV25-1 and the J gene is TRBJ2-1, and TRBD2 may be the D gene, going by 5 matching bases. This specimen consisted of CD4+ or CD8+ T cells sorted from blood, obtained in a trial of the OX40 agonist ivuxolimab. The receptor's source is an adult with an advanced solid tumor such as melanoma, head and neck, liver or kidney cancer. The base sequence is TGTGCCAGCAGTGAATTTAACGGGATAGGGGAGCAGTTCTTC. Translation gives CASSEFNGIGEQFF.